Below are 9 T cell receptor beta chains sequenced from a single sample in a study of post-analysis software for immune sequencing data. These TCRs are of unknown antigen specificity. Study-wide points: In patients, five or six TRBV segments were more frequent than in controls, with TRBV5-6, TRBV5-1 and TRBV20-1 among them.

Incorporated into the TCR beta cDNA libraries were unique molecular identifiers, which served to reduce PCR and sequencing biases. TCRdb reanalysed the PCR reads using MiXCR and keeps one entry per CDR3 protein. The sample contains fewer than 900,000 distinct CDR3 sequences, more than 45% of which appear only once. What was sequenced was blood. The receptors come from a girl aged 10 to 17 with multiple sclerosis.

This chain links TRBV20-1 with TRBJ2-5; 9 bases are a match to TRBD2. Germline V gene lookup returns CDR1 DFQATT and CDR2 SNEGSKA (reference sequence). The junction had 8 bases not matched to a gene; V was cut back by 2 bases and J by 4 bases. The CDR3 extends over 15 amino acids. The CDR3 sequence is CSARPRGGRGETQYF. The CDR3 nucleotides are TGCAGTGCTAGACCCCGAGGCGGGAGGGGAGAGACCCAGTACTTC.

The CDR3 protein is CASKRTLSTDTQYF. The CDR3 bases are TGTGCCAGCAAGCGGACCTTAAGCACAGATACGCAGTATTTT. V and J are TRBV14 and TRBJ2-3; the D gene is possibly TRBD2 (5 bases). The length of the CDR3 is 14 residues. Trimming removed 7 bases from V and 0 bases from J, with 11 bases in between. The germline V gene has CDR1 SGHDN and CDR2 FVKESK.

This clonotype was picked up a small number of times. V gene TRBV5-6 combines with J gene TRBJ2-7; 7 bases are shared with TRBD2. This CDR3 comprises 14 residues. Germline loops: CDR1 SGHDT, CDR2 YYEEEE. V shed 2 bases and J 10 bases; nucleotides not matched to a gene: 12. As DNA, the CDR3 is TGTGCCAGCAGCTTCGGTTCAGTCGGGAGGATTCAGTACTTC. This translates into CASSFGSVGRIQYF.

This sequence joins TRBV6-7 and TRBJ2-3, with a possible D match to TRBD2 (5 bases). TRBV6-7 is noted as an ORF with a role that remains uncertain. V was shortened by 0 bases and J by 0 bases, with 10 bases between the two germline ends. The CDR3 extends over 16 amino acids. The CDR3 sequence: CASSYSAGPSTDTQYF. In DNA, the CDR3 is TGTGCCAGCAGTTACTCCGCGGGTCCTAGCACAGATACGCAGTATTTT.

This clonotype appeared once. As DNA, the CDR3 is TGTGCCAAGATAGACAGGGCCAATCAGCCCCAGCATTTT. It codes for CAKIDRANQPQHF. The rearrangement uses TRBV24-1 and TRBJ1-5, with TRBD1 matching over 7 bases. Germline V gene sequence: CDR1 KGHDR, CDR2 SFDVKD. This CDR3 comprises 13 residues. Trimming removed 11 bases from V and 3 bases from J; junction bases left unmatched: 6.

This clonotype was seen just once. V is TRBV5-1 and J is TRBJ1-6, with D maybe TRBD1 (6 bases). Trimming removed 0 bases at V and 7 bases at J, with 11 bases between. Germline assignment: CDR1 SGHRS and CDR2 YFSETQ. The CDR3 length is 15 residues. CDR3: CASSLGTVSNSPLHF. For the CDR3, the DNA is TGCGCCAGCAGCTTGGGGACAGTCTCCAATTCACCCCTCCACTTT.

The J gene is TRBJ2-1, the V gene TRBV6-5, with TRBD2 identical over 9 bases. The J call is in doubt because the DNA end fits TRBJ2-2 better. The germline gives CDR1 MNHEY, CDR2 SVGAGI. The CDR3 sequence is 15 residues long. CDR3 nucleotides: TGTGCCAGCAGTTATTCTAGCGGGATTACCGGGGAGCTGTTTTTT. This encodes CASSYSSGITGELFF.

In this sample, this clonotype turned up a few times. This chain joins TRBV5-1 and TRBJ2-7; 13 positions agree with TRBD2. Germline CDR1 reads SGHRS; CDR2 reads YFSETQ. After removal of 0 bases from V and 3 bases from J, the junction contained 3 bases not matched to a gene. The CDR3 sequence is 16 residues long. The CDR3 region is CASSLELAGGLYEQYF. DNA of the CDR3: TGCGCCAGCAGCTTGGAACTAGCGGGAGGGCTCTACGAGCAGTACTTC.

The rearrangement joins TRBV20-1 to TRBJ2-7, with 12 positions matching TRBD2. Looked up from germline, CDR1 is DFQATT and CDR2 is SNEGSKA (reference sequence). The V segment lost 1 base and the J segment 7 bases; nucleotides outside the gene matches: 8. This CDR3 region has 15 residues. The CDR3 spells CSARVLTSGSGEQYF. Written as DNA, the CDR3 is TGCAGTGCTAGAGTCCTGACTAGCGGGAGTGGGGAGCAGTACTTC.